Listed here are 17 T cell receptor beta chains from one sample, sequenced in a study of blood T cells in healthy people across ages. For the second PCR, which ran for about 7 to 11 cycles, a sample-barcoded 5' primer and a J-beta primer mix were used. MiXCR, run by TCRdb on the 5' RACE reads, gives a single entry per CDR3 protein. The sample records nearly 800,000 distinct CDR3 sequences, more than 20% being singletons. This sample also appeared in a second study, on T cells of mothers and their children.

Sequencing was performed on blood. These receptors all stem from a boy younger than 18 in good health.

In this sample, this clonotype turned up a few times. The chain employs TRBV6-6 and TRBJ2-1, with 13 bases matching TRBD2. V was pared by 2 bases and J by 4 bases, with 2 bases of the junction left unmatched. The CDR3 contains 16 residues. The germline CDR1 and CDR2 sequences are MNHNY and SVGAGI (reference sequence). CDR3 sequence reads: CASSYATSGGYNEQFF. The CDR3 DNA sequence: TGTGCCAGCAGTTACGCGACTAGCGGGGGGTACAATGAGCAGTTCTTC.

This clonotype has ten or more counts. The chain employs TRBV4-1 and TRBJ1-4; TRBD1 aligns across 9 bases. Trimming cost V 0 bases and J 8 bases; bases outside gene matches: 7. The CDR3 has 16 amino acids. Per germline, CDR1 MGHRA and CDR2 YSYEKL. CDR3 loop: CASSQDPGQGREKLFF. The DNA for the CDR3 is TGCGCCAGCAGCCAAGACCCGGGACAGGGACGAGAAAAACTGTTTTTT.

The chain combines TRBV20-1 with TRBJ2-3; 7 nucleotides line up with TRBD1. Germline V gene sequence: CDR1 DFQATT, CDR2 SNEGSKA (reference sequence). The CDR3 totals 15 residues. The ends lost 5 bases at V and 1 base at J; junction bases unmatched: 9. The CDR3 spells CSALDRARGTDTQYF. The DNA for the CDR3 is TGCAGTGCTCTAGACAGGGCCCGCGGCACAGATACGCAGTATTTT.

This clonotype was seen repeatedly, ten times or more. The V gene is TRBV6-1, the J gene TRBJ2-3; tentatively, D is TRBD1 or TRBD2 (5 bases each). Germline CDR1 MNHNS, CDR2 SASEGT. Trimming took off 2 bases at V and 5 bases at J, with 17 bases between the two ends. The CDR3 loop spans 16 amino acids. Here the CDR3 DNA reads TGTGCCAGCAGTGAACTGGGCACTACGAGGGGAGATACGCAGTATTTT. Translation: CASSELGTTRGDTQYF.

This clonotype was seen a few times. CDR3 residues: CASSQDPVGYNSPLHF. The CDR3, as DNA: TGTGCCAGCAGCCAAGATCCCGTTGGCTATAATTCACCCCTCCACTTT. V gene TRBV3-1 combines with J gene TRBJ1-6, with D unresolved. The germline V and J ends were trimmed by 0 bases and 3 bases, with 9 bases remaining between them. Looked up from germline, CDR1 is LGHDT and CDR2 is YNNKEL (reference sequence). The CDR3 consists of 16 residues.

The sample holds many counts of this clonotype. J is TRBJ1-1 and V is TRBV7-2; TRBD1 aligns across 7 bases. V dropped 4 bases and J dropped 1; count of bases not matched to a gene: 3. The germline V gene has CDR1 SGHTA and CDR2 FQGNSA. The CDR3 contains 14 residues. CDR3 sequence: CASSSRGGNTEAFF. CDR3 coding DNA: TGTGCCAGCAGCTCCAGGGGGGGGAACACTGAAGCTTTCTTT.

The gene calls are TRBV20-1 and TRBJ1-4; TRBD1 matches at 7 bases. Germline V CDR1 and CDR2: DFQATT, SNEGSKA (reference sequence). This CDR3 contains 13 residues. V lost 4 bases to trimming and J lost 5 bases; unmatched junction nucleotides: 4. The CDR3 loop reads CSATMTGNEKLFF. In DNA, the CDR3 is TGCAGTGCTACAATGACAGGGAATGAAAAACTGTTTTTT.

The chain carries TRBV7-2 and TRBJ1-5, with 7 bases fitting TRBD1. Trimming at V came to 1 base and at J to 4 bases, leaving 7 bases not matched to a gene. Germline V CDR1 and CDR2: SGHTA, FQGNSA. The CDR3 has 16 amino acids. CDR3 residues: CASSLGAGGLNQPQHF. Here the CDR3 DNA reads TGTGCCAGCAGCTTAGGGGCAGGGGGATTGAATCAGCCCCAGCATTTT.

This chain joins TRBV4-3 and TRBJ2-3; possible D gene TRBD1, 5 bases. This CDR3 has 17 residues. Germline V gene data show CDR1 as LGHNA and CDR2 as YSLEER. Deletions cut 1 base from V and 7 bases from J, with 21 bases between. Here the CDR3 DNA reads TGCGCCAGCAGCCAAGCCGGAGCACCAGGGAAAGGCTATACGCAGTATTTT. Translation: CASSQAGAPGKGYTQYF.

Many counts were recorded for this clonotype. Written as DNA, the CDR3 is TGTGCCAGCAGCCAAGAGCAGGGATATGGGGAGCTGTTTTTT. Translating it yields CASSQEQGYGELFF. The J gene is TRBJ2-2, the V gene TRBV4-2; D might be TRBD1 (5 bases). Between the trimmed V and J ends, which lost 0 bases and 8 bases, there was a span of 10 bases. Germline V gene sequence: CDR1 LGHNA, CDR2 YNFKEQ. The CDR3 runs to 14 residues.

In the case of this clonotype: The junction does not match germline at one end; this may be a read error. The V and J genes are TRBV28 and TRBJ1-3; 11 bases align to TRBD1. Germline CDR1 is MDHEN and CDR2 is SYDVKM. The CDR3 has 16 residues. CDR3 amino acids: CASSSRTGGSGNIIYF. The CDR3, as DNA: TGTGCCAGCAGTTCTAGGACAGGGGGCTCTGGAAACATCATATATTTT.

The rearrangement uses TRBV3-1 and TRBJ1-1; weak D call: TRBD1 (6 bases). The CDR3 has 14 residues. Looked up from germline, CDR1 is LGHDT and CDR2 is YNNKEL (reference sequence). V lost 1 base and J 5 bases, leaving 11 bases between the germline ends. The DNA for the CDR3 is TGTGCCAGCAGCCAAGTTACAGGGAGGACTGAAGCTTTCTTT. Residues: CASSQVTGRTEAFF.

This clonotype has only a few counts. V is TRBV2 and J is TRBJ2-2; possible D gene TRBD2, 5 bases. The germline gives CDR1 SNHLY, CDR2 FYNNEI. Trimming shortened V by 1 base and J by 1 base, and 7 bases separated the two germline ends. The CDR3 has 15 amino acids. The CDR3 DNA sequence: TGTGCCAGCAGTGAAGTGAGCGGGAACACCGGGGAGCTGTTTTTT. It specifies CASSEVSGNTGELFF.

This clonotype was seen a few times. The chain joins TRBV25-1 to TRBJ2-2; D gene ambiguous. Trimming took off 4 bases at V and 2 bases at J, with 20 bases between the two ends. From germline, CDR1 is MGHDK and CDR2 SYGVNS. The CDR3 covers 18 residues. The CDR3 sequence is CASSGPNPPKLNTGELFF. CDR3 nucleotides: TGTGCCAGCAGTGGCCCCAATCCCCCAAAACTAAACACCGGGGAGCTGTTTTTT.

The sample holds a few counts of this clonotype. CDR3 sequence: CASSFLGQGGGYTF. DNA of the CDR3: TGTGCCAGCAGTTTCCTCGGACAGGGTGGTGGCTACACCTTC. The V and J genes are TRBV6-5 and TRBJ1-2, with TRBD1 matching 8 bases. This CDR3 contains 14 residues. J was trimmed by 7 bases and V by 4 bases; bases with no gene match: 8. CDR1 is MNHEY, CDR2 SVGAGI, per germline.

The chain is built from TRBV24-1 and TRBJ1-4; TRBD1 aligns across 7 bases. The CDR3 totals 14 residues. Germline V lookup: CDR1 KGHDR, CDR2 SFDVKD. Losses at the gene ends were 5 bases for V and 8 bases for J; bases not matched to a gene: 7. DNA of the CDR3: TGTGCCACCAGTGGAGGGGGCGTAGTCGAAAAACTGTTTTTT. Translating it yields CATSGGGVVEKLFF.

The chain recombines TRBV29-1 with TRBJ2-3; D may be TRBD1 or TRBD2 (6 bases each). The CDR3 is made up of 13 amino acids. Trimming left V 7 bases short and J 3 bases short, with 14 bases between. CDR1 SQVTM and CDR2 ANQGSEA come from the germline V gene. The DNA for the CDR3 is TGCAGCGCTTTCCGAGGGGGGACAGATACGCAGTATTTT. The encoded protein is CSAFRGGTDTQYF.